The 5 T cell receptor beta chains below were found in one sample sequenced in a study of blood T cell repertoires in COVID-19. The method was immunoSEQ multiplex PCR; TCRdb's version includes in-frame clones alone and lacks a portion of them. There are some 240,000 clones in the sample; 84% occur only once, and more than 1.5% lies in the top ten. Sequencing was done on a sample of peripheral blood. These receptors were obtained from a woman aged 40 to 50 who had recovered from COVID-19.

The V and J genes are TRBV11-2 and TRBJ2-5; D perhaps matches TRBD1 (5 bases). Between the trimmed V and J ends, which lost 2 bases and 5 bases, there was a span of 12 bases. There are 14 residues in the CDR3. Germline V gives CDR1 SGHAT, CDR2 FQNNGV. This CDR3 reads CASSLQGIGETQYF. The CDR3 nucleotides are TGTGCCAGCAGCTTACAGGGTATTGGGGAGACCCAGTACTTC. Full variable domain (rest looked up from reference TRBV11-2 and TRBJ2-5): EAGVAQSPRYKIIEKRQSVAFWCNPISGHATLYWYQQILGQGPKLLIQFQNNGVVDDSQLPKDRFSAERLKGVDSTLKIQPAKLEDSAVYLCASSLQGIGETQYFGPGTRLLVL.

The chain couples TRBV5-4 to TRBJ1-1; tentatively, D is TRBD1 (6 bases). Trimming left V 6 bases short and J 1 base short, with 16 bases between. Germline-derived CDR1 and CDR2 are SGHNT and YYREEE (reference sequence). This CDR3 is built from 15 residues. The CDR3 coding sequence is TGTGCCAGCACCCCCGGGGGGACAAGGAACACTGAAGCTTTCTTT. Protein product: CASTPGGTRNTEAFF.

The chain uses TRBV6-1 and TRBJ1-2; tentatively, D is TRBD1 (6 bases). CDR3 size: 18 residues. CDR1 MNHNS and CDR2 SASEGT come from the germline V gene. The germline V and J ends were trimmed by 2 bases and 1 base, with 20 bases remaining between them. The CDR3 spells CASSESLGTSTINYGYTF. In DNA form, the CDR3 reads TGTGCCAGCAGTGAAAGTCTCGGGACATCTACTATTAACTATGGCTACACCTTC.

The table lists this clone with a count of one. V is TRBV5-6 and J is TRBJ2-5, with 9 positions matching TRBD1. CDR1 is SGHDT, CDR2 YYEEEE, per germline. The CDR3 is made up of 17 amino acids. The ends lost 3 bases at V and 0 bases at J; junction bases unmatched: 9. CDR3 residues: CASSSTGGVHHQETQYF. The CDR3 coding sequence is TGTGCCAGCAGCTCGACAGGGGGAGTCCATCACCAAGAGACCCAGTACTTC.

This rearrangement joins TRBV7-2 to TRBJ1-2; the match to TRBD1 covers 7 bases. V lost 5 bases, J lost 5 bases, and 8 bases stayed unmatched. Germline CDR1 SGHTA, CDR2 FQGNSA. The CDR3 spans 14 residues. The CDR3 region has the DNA TGTGCCAGCAGCCAAGGGACAGCAAATTATGGCTACACCTTC. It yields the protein CASSQGTANYGYTF.